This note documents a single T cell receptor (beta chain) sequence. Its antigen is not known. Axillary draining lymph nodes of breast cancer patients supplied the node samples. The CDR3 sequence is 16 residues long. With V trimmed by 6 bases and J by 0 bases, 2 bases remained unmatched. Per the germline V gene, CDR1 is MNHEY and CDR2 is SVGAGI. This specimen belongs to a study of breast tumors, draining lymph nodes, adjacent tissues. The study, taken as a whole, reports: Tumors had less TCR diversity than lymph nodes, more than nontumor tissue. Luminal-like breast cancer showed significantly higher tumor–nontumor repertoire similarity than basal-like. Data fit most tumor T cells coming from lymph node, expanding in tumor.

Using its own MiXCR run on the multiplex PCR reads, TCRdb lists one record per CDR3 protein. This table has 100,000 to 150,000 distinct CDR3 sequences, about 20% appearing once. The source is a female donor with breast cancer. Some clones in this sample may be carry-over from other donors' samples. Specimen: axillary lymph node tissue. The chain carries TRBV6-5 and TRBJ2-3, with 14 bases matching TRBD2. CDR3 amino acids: CASRGTSGSSTDTQYF. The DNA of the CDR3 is TGTGCCAGCAGGGGGACTAGCGGGAGTAGCACAGATACGCAGTATTTT.